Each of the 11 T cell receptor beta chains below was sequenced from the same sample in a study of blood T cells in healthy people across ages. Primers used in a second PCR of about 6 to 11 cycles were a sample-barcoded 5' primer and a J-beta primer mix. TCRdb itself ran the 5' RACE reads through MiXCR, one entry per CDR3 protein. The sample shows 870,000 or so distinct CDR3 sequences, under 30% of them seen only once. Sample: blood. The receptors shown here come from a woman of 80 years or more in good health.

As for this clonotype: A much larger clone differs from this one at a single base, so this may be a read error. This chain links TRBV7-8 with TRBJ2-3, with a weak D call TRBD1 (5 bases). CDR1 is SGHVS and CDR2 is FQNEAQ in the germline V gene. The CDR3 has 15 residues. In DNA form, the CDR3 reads TGTGCCAGCAGCTTAGTAGGGCAGGGTGGAGATGCGCAGTATTTT. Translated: CASSLVGQGGDAQYF.

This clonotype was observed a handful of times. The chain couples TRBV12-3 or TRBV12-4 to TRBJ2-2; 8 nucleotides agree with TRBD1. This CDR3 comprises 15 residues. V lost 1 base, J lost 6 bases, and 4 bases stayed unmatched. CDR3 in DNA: TGTGCCAGCAGTTTAGGGCAGGGGGCCGCCGGGGAGCTGTTTTTT. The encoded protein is CASSLGQGAAGELFF.

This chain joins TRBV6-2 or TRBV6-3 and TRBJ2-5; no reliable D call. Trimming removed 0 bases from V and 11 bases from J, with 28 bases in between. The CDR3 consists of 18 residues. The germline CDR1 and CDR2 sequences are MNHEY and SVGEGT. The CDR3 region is CASSYSTAPRWSYNEQYF. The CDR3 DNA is TGTGCCAGCAGTTACTCGACTGCCCCCAGGTGGTCCTACAATGAGCAGTACTTC.

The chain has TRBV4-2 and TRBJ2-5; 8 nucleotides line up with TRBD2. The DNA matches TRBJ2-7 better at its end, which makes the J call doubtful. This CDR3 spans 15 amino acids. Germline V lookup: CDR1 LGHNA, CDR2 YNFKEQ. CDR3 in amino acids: CASSQVKAGVNEQYF. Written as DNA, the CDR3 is TGTGCCAGCAGCCAAGTAAAAGCGGGGGTTAACGAGCAGTACTTC.

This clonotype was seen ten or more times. The CDR3 loop is CASRLQTNYEQYF. CDR3 DNA: TGTGCCAGCAGGCTACAGACCAACTACGAGCAGTACTTC. The chain is built from TRBV6-5 and TRBJ2-7; D is undetermined. The CDR3 has 13 residues. Deletions cut 6 bases from V and 3 bases from J, with 12 bases between. The V gene's germline CDR1 is MNHEY and CDR2 SVGAGI.

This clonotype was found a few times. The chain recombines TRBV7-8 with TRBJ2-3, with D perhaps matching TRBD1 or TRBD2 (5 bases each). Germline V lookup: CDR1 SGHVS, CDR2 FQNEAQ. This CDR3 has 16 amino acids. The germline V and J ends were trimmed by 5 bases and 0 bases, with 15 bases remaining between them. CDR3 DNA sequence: TGTGCCAGCAGCCGCCTCGGGACCAGTAGCACAGATACGCAGTATTTT. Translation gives CASSRLGTSSTDTQYF. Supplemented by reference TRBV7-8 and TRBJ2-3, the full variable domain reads GAGVSQSPRYKVAKRGQDVALRCDPISGHVSLFWYQQALGQGPEFLTYFQNEAQLDKSGLPSDRFFAERPEGSVSTLKIQRTQQEDSAVYLCASSRLGTSSTDTQYFGPGTRLTVL.

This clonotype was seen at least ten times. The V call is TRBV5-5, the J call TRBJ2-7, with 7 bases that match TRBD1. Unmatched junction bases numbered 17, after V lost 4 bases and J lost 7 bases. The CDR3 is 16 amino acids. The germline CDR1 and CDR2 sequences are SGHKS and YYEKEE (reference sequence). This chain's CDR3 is CASSIIPGQRIWEQYF. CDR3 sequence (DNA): TGTGCCAGCAGCATCATTCCGGGACAGAGAATATGGGAGCAGTACTTC. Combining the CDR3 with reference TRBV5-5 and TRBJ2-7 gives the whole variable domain DAGVTQSPTHLIKTRGQQVTLRCSPISGHKSVSWYQQVLGQGPQFIFQYYEKEERGRGNFPDRFSARQFPNYSSELNVNALLLGDSALYLCASSIIPGQRIWEQYFGPGTRLTVT.

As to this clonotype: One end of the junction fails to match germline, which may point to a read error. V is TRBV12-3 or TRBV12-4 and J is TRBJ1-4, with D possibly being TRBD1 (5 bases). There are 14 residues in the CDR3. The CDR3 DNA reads TGTGCCAGCGGGGCCGGGACGGGCGCTGAAAAACTGCTTTTT. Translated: CASGAGTGAEKLLF.

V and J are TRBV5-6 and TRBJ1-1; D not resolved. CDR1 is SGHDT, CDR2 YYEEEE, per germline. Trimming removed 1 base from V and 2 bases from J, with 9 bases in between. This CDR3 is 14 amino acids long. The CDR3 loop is CASSLRGHNTEAFF. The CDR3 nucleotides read TGTGCCAGCAGCTTGAGAGGGCATAACACTGAAGCTTTCTTT.

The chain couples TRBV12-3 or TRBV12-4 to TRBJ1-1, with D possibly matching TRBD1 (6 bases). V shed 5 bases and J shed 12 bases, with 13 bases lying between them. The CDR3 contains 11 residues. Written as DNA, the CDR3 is TGTGCCAGCAGTCAACTGGGGGCGACTTTCTTT. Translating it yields CASSQLGATFF.

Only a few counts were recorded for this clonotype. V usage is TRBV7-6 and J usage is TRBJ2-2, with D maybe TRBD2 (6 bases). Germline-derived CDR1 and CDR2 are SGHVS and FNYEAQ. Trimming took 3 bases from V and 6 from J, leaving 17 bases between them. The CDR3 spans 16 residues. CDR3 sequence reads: CASSFNFGGVSGELFF. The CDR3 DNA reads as TGTGCCAGCAGCTTTAATTTCGGCGGGGTCTCCGGGGAGCTGTTTTTT.